Below, 21 T cell receptor beta chains from the same sample are listed, as sequenced in a study of blood T cell repertoires in COVID-19. Repertoires were generated with immunoSEQ multiplex PCR, while TCRdb's copy carries only in-frame clones and drops some. The data show over 250,000 clones, with roughly 86% seen just once and less than 3% held by the top ten. Sequenced input: PBMCs or T cells enriched from blood (not recorded which). The receptors derive from a woman between 18 and 29 years old who had recovered from COVID-19.

The chain is built from TRBV7-2 and TRBJ1-2; no definite D call. The ends were cut back, 3 bases at V and 4 bases at J, with 9 bases in the middle. CDR1 and CDR2 (germline): SGHTA, FQGNSA. This CDR3 contains 13 residues. The DNA of the CDR3 is TGTGCCAGCAGCTTGAACAGTGTCTATGGCTACACCTTC. Its translation is CASSLNSVYGYTF.

The chain combines TRBV6-1 with TRBJ2-5; D is ambiguous. The ends were cut back, 2 bases at V and 6 bases at J, with 7 bases in the middle. The germline V gene has CDR1 MNHNS and CDR2 SASEGT. The CDR3 extends over 12 amino acids. The CDR3 nucleotides read TGTGCCAGCAGTGAATCTAGGAAGACCCAGTACTTC. Protein product: CASSESRKTQYF.

The chain joins TRBV28 to TRBJ1-3, with a tentative D call TRBD1 (6 bases). Germline-derived CDR1 and CDR2 are MDHEN and SYDVKM. The length of the CDR3 is 14 residues. V lost 4 bases and J lost 3, with 10 bases in between. DNA for the CDR3: TGTGCCAGCAGTTCGGGGACAAGTGGAAACACCATATATTTT. Translation gives CASSSGTSGNTIYF. The full variable domain, with the rest looked up from reference TRBV28 and TRBJ1-3, is DVKVTQSSRYLVKRTGEKVFLECVQDMDHENMFWYRQDPGLGLRLIYFSYDVKMKEKGDIPEGYSVSREKKERFSLILESASTNQTSMYLCASSSGTSGNTIYFGEGSWLTVV.

The V gene is TRBV15, the J gene TRBJ1-1; no clear D. This CDR3 comprises 14 residues. Trimming took off 0 bases at V and 5 bases at J, with 10 bases between the two ends. Germline loops: CDR1 LNHNV, CDR2 YYDKDF (reference sequence). CDR3 amino acids: CATSRDFRGTEAFF. In DNA form, the CDR3 reads TGTGCCACCAGCAGAGATTTTCGGGGTACTGAAGCTTTCTTT. Looking up the rest from reference TRBV15 and TRBJ1-1 gives the full variable domain: DAMVIQNPRYQVTQFGKPVTLSCSQTLNHNVMYWYQQKSSQAPKLLFHYYDKDFNNEADTPDNFQSRRPNTSFCFLDIRSPGLGDTAMYLCATSRDFRGTEAFFGQGTRLTVV.

V gene TRBV9 combines with J gene TRBJ2-7; 14 bases map to TRBD2. The V and J ends lost 3 bases and 3 bases, in that order; junction bases with no gene match: 8. CDR1 is SGDLS and CDR2 is YYNGEE in the germline V gene. The CDR3 extends over 17 amino acids. CDR3 region: CASSEGGLAGVFYEQYF. Written as DNA, the CDR3 is TGTGCCAGCAGCGAGGGGGGACTAGCGGGAGTCTTCTACGAGCAGTACTTC.

The chain employs TRBV7-2 and TRBJ2-3; perhaps TRBD2 as D (5 bases). V was shortened by 5 bases and J by 2 bases, with 17 bases between the two germline ends. The length of the CDR3 is 16 residues. CDR1 and CDR2 from the germline V gene are SGHTA and FQGNSA. In DNA form, the CDR3 reads TGTGCCAGCAGCCGGAGGAGAGATACGAACACAGATACGCAGTATTTT. This encodes CASSRRRDTNTDTQYF. Together with reference TRBV7-2 and TRBJ2-3, the CDR3 gives the full variable domain: GAGVSQSPSNKVTEKGKDVELRCDPISGHTALYWYRQSLGQGLEFLIYFQGNSAPDKSGLPSDRFSAERTGGSVSTLTIQRTQQEDSAVYLCASSRRRDTNTDTQYFGPGTRLTVL.

This clone was detected a few times. The V and J genes are TRBV19 and TRBJ1-4; a weak D match, TRBD1 (5 bases). Trimming took 5 bases from V and 0 from J, leaving 13 bases between them. The CDR3 covers 16 residues. Germline CDR1 reads LNHDA; CDR2 reads SQIVND (reference sequence). This CDR3 reads CASSRVGAATNEKLFF. The CDR3 region has the DNA TGTGCCAGTAGTCGGGTAGGGGCAGCAACTAATGAAAAACTGTTTTTT.

CDR3: CASSPVDRTTEQFF. The CDR3 DNA is TGTGCCAGCAGCCCTGTGGACAGAACAACTGAGCAGTTCTTC. The genes are TRBV11-3 and TRBJ2-1; weak D call: TRBD1 (6 bases). The V end was cut by 5 bases, the J end by 9 bases, with 17 bases between. CDR3 length equals 14 residues. Germline V gene sequence: CDR1 SGHNT, CDR2 YENEEA. The full variable domain, its missing parts supplied by reference TRBV11-3 and TRBJ2-1, is EAGVVQSPRYKIIEKKQPVAFWCNPISGHNTLYWYLQNLGQGPELLIRYENEEAVDDSQLPKDRFSAERLKGVDSTLKIQPAELGDSAVYLCASSPVDRTTEQFFGPGTRLTVL.

The chain has TRBV27 and TRBJ2-7, with 11 bases lining up with TRBD2. V shed 5 bases, J shed 4 bases, and the junction held 10 bases outside the gene matches. The CDR3 is made up of 16 amino acids. Germline V gene data show CDR1 as MNHEY and CDR2 as SMNVEV (reference sequence). CDR3 coding DNA: TGTGCCAGCAGTCTCCTGCCGACTAGCGGGGTTTACGAGCAGTACTTC. It is translated as CASSLLPTSGVYEQYF.

V and J are TRBV11-3 and TRBJ2-1, with a possible D match to TRBD1 (5 bases). The V gene's germline CDR1 is SGHNT and CDR2 YENEEA. Trimming cost V 2 bases and J 5 bases, with 13 bases left between them. The CDR3 is made up of 15 amino acids. The CDR3: CASSLTQGSHNEQFF. The CDR3 DNA reads TGTGCCAGCAGCTTAACCCAGGGATCCCACAATGAGCAGTTCTTC. Combining the CDR3 with reference TRBV11-3 and TRBJ2-1 gives the whole variable domain EAGVVQSPRYKIIEKKQPVAFWCNPISGHNTLYWYLQNLGQGPELLIRYENEEAVDDSQLPKDRFSAERLKGVDSTLKIQPAELGDSAVYLCASSLTQGSHNEQFFGPGTRLTVL.

The chain couples TRBV5-1 to TRBJ1-1; D perhaps matches TRBD1 (6 bases). Germline CDR1 reads SGHRS; CDR2 reads YFSETQ. The CDR3 length is 16 residues. V was shortened by 4 bases and J by 1 base, with 17 bases between the two germline ends. The CDR3 DNA follows: TGCGCCAGCAGCGTAACAGGGTTTAATCGGAACACTGAAGCTTTCTTT. Translated: CASSVTGFNRNTEAFF. Using reference TRBV5-1 and TRBJ1-1 for the parts outside the CDR3, the full variable domain is KAGVTQTPRYLIKTRGQQVTLSCSPISGHRSVSWYQQTPGQGLQFLFEYFSETQRNKGNFPGRFSGRQFSNSRSEMNVSTLELGDSALYLCASSVTGFNRNTEAFFGQGTRLTVV.

The chain recombines TRBV30 with TRBJ1-5, with 11 bases aligning to TRBD1. Germline V gene lookup returns CDR1 GTSNPN and CDR2 SVGIG (reference sequence). With V trimmed by 1 base and J by 5 bases, 7 bases remained unmatched. This CDR3 has 16 residues. The CDR3, as DNA: TGTGCCTGGAGTGGCCGGGACAGGGGGAAAGATCAGCCCCAGCATTTT. Protein: CAWSGRDRGKDQPQHF.

This clone was detected ten times or more. V is TRBV19 and J is TRBJ2-1; 7 bases agree with TRBD2. The V segment lost 3 bases and the J segment 10 bases; nucleotides outside the gene matches: 9. Germline CDR1 LNHDA, CDR2 SQIVND (reference sequence). The CDR3 is 14 residues long. The CDR3 nucleotides are TGTGCCAGTAGTATGCGGGAGTCTCGGATCGAGCAGTTCTTC. Residues: CASSMRESRIEQFF.

The V and J genes are TRBV7-2 and TRBJ2-3, with D possibly TRBD2 on 5 matching bases. This CDR3 region has 14 residues. The ends were cut back, 3 bases at V and 0 bases at J, with 7 bases in the middle. From germline, CDR1 is SGHTA and CDR2 FQGNSA. In nucleotides, the CDR3 is TGTGCCAGCAGCTTTGGACTTAGCACAGATACGCAGTATTTT. This codes for CASSFGLSTDTQYF.

The chain employs TRBV28 and TRBJ1-1, with TRBD1 as a possible D gene (6 bases). CDR1 and CDR2 from the germline V gene are MDHEN and SYDVKM. V was shortened by 7 bases and J by 7 bases, with 28 bases between the two germline ends. There are 17 residues in the CDR3. The CDR3: CASNLHSWGGARVEAFF. The CDR3 DNA follows: TGTGCCAGCAACCTCCATTCCTGGGGGGGGGCGAGGGTTGAAGCTTTCTTT.

The chain joins TRBV11-3 to TRBJ2-7, with TRBD2 identical over 8 bases. The CDR3 spans 15 residues. Trimming removed 10 bases from V and 1 base from J; junction bases left unmatched: 12. The germline V gene has CDR1 SGHNT and CDR2 YENEEA. CDR3 DNA: TGTGCCAACCCTCCCAGAGTAGCGGGGTCCTACGAGCAGTACTTC. Its protein is CANPPRVAGSYEQYF.

The CDR3 DNA follows: TGTGCCAGCAGCTTGGCGGTGGGAGCCTCTGGAAACACCATATATTTT. It encodes CASSLAVGASGNTIYF. The gene calls are TRBV5-5 and TRBJ1-3; D gene ambiguous. CDR1 and CDR2 from the germline V gene are SGHKS and YYEKEE (reference sequence). V was clipped by 0 bases and J by 0 bases, with 10 bases between them. The length of the CDR3 is 16 residues.

This chain links TRBV28 with TRBJ1-3; the match to TRBD1 covers 9 bases. The germline V gene encodes CDR1 MDHEN and CDR2 SYDVKM. CDR3 length: 16 amino acids. Unmatched junction bases numbered 12, after V lost 5 bases and J lost 7 bases. CDR3: CASSLGTGSPSNTIYF. CDR3 coding DNA: TGTGCCAGCAGTCTCGGGACAGGGAGTCCCTCGAACACCATATATTTT.

The chain links TRBV7-2 to TRBJ2-1; 8 bases map to TRBD1. The CDR3 consists of 17 residues. CDR1 and CDR2 (germline): SGHTA, FQGNSA. V was pared by 5 bases and J by 5 bases, with 14 bases of the junction left unmatched. CDR3 DNA sequence: TGTGCCAGCAGCCTCGGCAGGGGGCGAAGATTAAACAATGAGCAGTTCTTC. Amino acids: CASSLGRGRRLNNEQFF.

This chain uses TRBV2 with TRBJ2-1; TRBD1 aligns across 7 bases. This CDR3 contains 15 residues. V trimming: 4 bases; J trimming: 5 bases; junction bases outside the gene matches: 8. Germline V lookup: CDR1 SNHLY, CDR2 FYNNEI. The CDR3 spells CASSAPGQRHNEQFF. CDR3 bases: TGTGCCAGCAGTGCCCCGGGACAGAGACACAATGAGCAGTTCTTC.

This clone has only a few counts. The CDR3 coding sequence is TGTGCCAGACAATGGGAAGGGGTAATCAATGAGCAGTTCTTC. Protein product: CARQWEGVINEQFF. The rearrangement joins TRBV24-1 to TRBJ2-1, with D tentatively TRBD1 (5 bases). Germline V gives CDR1 KGHDR, CDR2 SFDVKD. Trimming took 11 bases from V and 6 from J, leaving 19 bases between them. CDR3 length equals 14 residues.